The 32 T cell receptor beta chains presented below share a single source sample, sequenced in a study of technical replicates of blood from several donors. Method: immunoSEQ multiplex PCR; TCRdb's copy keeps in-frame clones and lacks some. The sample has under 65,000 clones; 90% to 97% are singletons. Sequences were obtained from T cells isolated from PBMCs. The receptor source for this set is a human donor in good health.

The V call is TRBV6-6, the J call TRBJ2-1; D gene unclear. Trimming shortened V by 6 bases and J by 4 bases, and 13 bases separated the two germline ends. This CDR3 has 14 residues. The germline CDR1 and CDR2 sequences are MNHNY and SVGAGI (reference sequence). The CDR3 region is CASSSGKGYNEQFF. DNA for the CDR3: TGTGCCAGCAGCTCAGGTAAAGGTTACAATGAGCAGTTCTTC.

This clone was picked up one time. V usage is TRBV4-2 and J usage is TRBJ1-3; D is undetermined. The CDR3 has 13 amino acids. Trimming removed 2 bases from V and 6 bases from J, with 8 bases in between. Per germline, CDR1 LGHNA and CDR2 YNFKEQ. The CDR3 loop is CASSQYNVNTIYF. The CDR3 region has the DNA TGTGCCAGCAGCCAATATAATGTAAACACCATATATTTT.

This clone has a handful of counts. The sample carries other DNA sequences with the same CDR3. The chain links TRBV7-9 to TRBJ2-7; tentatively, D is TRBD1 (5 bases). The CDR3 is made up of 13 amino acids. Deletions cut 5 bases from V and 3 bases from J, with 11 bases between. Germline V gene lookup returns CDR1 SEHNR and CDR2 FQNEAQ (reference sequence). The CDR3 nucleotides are TGTGCCAGCAGCCGCAGGGAAGACTACGAGCAGTACTTC. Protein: CASSRREDYEQYF.

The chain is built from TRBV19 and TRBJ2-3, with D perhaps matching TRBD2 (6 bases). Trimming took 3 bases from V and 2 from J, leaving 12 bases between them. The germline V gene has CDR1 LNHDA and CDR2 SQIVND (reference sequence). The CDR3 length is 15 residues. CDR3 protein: CASSMGGYYTDTQYF. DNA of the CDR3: TGTGCCAGTAGTATGGGGGGATATTACACAGATACGCAGTATTTT.

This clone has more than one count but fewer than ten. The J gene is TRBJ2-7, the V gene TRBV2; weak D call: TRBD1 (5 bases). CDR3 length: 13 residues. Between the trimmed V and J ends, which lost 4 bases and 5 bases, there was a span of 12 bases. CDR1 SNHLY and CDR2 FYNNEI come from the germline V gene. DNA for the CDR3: TGTGCCAGCAGTGCAAGGGGCGCGGACGAGCAGTACTTC. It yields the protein CASSARGADEQYF.

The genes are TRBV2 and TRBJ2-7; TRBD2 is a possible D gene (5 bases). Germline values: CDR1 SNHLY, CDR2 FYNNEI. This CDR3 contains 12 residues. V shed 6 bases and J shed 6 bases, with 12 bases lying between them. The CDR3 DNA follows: TGTGCCAGCAGGGGCCTAGCCTCCGAGCAGTACTTC. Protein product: CASRGLASEQYF.

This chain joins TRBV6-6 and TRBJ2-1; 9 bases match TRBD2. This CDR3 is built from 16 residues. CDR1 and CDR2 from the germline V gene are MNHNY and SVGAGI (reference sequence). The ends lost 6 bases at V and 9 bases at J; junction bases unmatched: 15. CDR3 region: CASRDSGRVSSGEQFF. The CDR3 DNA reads TGTGCCAGCAGGGATAGCGGGAGAGTCTCCTCAGGTGAGCAGTTCTTC.

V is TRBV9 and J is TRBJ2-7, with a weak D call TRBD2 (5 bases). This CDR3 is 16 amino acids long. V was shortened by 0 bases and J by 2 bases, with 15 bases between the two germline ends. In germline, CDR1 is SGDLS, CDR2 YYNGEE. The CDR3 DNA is TGTGCCAGCAGCGTAGCTGCTGGAGCGGATACCTACGAGCAGTACTTC. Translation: CASSVAAGADTYEQYF.

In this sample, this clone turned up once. CDR3: CASSFPGVTYEQYF. The CDR3 nucleotides are TGTGCCAGCAGTTTCCCAGGGGTCACCTACGAGCAGTACTTC. This sequence joins TRBV28 and TRBJ2-7, with D possibly being TRBD1 (6 bases). This CDR3 region has 14 residues. Trimming took 3 bases from V and 2 from J, leaving 11 bases between them. Looked up from germline, CDR1 is MDHEN and CDR2 is SYDVKM.

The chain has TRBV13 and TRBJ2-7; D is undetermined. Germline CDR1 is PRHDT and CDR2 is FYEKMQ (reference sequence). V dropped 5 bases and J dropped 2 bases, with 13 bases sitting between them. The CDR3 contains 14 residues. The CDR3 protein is CASSLNTGTYEQYF. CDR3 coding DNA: TGTGCCAGCAGCCTAAACACGGGTACCTACGAGCAGTACTTC.

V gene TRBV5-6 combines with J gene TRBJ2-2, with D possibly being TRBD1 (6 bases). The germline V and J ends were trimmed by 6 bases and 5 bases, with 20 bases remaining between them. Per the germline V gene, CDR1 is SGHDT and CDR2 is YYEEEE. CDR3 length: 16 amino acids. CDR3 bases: TGTGCCAGCAACTTCTTTGACAGGACGCGGACCGGGGAGCTGTTTTTT. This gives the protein CASNFFDRTRTGELFF.

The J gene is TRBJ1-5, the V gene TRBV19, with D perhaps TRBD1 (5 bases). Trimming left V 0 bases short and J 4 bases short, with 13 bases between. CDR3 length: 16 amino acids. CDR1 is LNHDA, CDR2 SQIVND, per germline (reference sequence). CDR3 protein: CASSIEGPVPNQPQHF. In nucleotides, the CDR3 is TGTGCCAGTAGTATAGAGGGGCCAGTCCCTAATCAGCCCCAGCATTTT.

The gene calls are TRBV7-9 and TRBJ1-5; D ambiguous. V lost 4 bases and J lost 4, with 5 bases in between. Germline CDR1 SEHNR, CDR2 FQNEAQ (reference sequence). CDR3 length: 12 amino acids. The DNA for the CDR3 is TGTGCCAGCAGCTCCGCGAATCAGCCCCAGCATTTT. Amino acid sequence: CASSSANQPQHF.

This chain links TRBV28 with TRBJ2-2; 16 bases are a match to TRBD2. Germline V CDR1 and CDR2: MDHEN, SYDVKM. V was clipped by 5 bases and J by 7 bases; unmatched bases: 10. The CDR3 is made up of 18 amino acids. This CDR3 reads CASSPGTSGRAKGGELFF. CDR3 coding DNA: TGTGCCAGCAGTCCAGGGACTAGCGGGAGGGCCAAGGGCGGGGAGCTGTTTTTT.

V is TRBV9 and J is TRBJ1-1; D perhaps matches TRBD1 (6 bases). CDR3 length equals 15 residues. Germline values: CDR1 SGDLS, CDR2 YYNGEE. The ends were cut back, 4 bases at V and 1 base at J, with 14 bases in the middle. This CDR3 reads CASSPGGARNTEAFF. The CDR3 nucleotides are TGTGCCAGCAGCCCCGGGGGGGCAAGGAACACTGAAGCTTTCTTT.

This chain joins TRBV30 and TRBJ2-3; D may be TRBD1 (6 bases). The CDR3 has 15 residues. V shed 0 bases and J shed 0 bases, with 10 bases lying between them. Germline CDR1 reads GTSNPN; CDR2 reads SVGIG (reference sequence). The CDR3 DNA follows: TGTGCCTGGAGTGTGGGGGCAGGGAGCACAGATACGCAGTATTTT. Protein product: CAWSVGAGSTDTQYF.

Here the CDR3 reads CASSPQPLGLYEQYF. The CDR3 DNA is TGTGCCAGCAGCCCACAGCCCTTAGGACTTTACGAGCAGTACTTC. This sequence joins TRBV13 and TRBJ2-7; tentative D call: TRBD2 (5 bases). V was shortened by 5 bases and J by 4 bases, with 18 bases between the two germline ends. Germline CDR1 reads PRHDT; CDR2 reads FYEKMQ (reference sequence). The CDR3 contains 15 residues.

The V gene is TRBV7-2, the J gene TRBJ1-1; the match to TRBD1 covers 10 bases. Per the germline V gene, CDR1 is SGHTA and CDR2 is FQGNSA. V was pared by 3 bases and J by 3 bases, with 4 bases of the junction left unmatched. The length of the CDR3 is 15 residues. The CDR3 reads CASSLWTGGYTEAFF. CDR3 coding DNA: TGTGCCAGCAGCTTGTGGACAGGGGGTTACACTGAAGCTTTCTTT.

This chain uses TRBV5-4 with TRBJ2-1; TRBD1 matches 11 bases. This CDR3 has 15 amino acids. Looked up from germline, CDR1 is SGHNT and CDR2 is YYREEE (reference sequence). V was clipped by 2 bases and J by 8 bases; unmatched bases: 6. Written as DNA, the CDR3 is TGTGCCAGCAGCTTAACCGGACAGGGGGCCGATGAGCAGTTCTTC. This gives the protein CASSLTGQGADEQFF.

CDR3 bases: TGTGCCAGCAGTTACGGGACAGGGGGCTATGAAGCTTTCTTT. Its translation is CASSYGTGGYEAFF. The V call is TRBV6-5, the J call TRBJ1-1; 12 bases fit TRBD1. This CDR3 contains 14 residues. The germline V gene encodes CDR1 MNHEY and CDR2 SVGAGI. V lost 2 bases and J lost 7; bases outside the gene matches: 2.

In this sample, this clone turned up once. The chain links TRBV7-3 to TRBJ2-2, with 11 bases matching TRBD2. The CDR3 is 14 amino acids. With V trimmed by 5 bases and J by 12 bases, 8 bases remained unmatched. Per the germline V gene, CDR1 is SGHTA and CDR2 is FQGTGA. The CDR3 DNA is TGTGCCAGCAGCCCCGAACTAGCGGGAGTGAAGCTGTTTTTT. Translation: CASSPELAGVKLFF.

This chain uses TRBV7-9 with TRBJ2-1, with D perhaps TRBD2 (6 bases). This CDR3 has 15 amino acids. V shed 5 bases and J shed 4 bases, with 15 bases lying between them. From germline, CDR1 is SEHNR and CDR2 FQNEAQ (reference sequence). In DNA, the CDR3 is TGTGCCAGCAGCCTCATCGGGGGAGCTTACAATGAGCAGTTCTTC. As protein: CASSLIGGAYNEQFF.

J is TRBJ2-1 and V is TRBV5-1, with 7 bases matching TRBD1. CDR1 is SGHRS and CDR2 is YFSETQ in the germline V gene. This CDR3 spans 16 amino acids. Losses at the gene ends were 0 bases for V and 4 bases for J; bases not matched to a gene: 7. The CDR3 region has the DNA TGCGCCAGCAGCTTGGAACCGGGACAGTTTTACAATGAGCAGTTCTTC. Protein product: CASSLEPGQFYNEQFF.

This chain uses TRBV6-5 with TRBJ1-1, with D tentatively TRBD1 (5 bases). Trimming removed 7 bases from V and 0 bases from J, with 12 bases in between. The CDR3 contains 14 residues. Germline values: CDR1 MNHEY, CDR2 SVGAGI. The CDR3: CASKQDGMNTEAFF. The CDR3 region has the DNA TGTGCCAGCAAACAGGACGGAATGAACACTGAAGCTTTCTTT.

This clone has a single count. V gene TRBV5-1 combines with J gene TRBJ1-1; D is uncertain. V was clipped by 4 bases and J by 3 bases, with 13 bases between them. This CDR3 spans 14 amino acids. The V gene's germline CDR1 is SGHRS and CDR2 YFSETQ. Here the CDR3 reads CASSPYGEDTEAFF. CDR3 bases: TGCGCCAGCAGCCCTTACGGCGAGGACACTGAAGCTTTCTTT. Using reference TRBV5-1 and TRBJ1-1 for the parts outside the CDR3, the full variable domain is KAGVTQTPRYLIKTRGQQVTLSCSPISGHRSVSWYQQTPGQGLQFLFEYFSETQRNKGNFPGRFSGRQFSNSRSEMNVSTLELGDSALYLCASSPYGEDTEAFFGQGTRLTVV.

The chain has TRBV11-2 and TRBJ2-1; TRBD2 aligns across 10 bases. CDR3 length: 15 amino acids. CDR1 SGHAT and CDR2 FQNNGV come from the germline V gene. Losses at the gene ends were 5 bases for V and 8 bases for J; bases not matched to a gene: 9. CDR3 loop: CASSLQAGGPYEQFF. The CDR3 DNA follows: TGTGCCAGCAGCCTCCAAGCGGGAGGGCCTTATGAGCAGTTCTTC.

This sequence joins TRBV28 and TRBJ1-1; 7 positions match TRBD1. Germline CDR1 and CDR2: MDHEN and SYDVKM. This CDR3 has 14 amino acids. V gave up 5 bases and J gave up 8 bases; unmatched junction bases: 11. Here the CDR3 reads CASSPTGLGGEAFF. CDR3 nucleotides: TGTGCCAGCAGTCCGACCGGTTTAGGGGGCGAAGCTTTCTTT.

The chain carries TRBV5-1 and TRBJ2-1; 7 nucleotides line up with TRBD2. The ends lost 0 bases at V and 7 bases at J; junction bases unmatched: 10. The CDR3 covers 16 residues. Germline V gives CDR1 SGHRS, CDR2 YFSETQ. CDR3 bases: TGCGCCAGCAGCTTGGCGCCTAGCGGTCTCGGGAATGAGCAGTTCTTC. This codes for CASSLAPSGLGNEQFF.

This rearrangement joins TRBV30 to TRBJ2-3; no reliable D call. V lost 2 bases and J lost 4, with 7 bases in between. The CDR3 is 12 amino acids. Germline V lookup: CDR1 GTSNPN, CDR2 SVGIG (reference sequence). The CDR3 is CAWSPFPDTQYF. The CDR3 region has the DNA TGTGCCTGGAGTCCTTTCCCAGATACGCAGTATTTT.

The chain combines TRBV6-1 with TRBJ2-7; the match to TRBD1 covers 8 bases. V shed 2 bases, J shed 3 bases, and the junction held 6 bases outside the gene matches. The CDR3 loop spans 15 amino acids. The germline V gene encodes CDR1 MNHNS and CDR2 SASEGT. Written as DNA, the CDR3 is TGTGCCAGCAGTGAATGGGGGACAGGAAGCTACGAGCAGTACTTC. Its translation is CASSEWGTGSYEQYF.

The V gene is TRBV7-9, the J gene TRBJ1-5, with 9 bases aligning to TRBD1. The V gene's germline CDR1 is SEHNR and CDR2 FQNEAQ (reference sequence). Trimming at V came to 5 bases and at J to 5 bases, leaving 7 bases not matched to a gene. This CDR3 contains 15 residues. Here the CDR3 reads CASSDTGGLDQPQHF. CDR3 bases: TGTGCCAGCAGCGATACAGGGGGCTTGGATCAGCCCCAGCATTTT. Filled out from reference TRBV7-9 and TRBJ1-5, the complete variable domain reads DTGVSQNPRHKITKRGQNVTFRCDPISEHNRLYWYRQTLGQGPEFLTYFQNEAQLEKSRLLSDRFSAERPKGSFSTLEIQRTEQGDSAMYLCASSDTGGLDQPQHFGDGTRLSIL.

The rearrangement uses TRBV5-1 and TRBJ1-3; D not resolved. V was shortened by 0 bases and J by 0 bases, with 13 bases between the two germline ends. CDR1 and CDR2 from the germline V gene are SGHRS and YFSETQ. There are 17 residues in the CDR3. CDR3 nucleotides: TGCGCCAGCAGCTTGGATGGGCTCACAGACTCTGGAAACACCATATATTTT. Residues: CASSLDGLTDSGNTIYF.